The entry that follows covers one T cell receptor (beta chain) sequence. This clonotype has a handful of counts. Its antigen is still unknown. Per-base qualities were not stored, and no clone one base away is much larger. The data are from a study of T-cell memory formation after mild COVID-19 (TCRdb year 2021). For context, the study as a whole: TCR sequence clusters from the two donors were largely donor specific. Longitudinal TCRalpha and TCRbeta repertoire sequencing tracked T-cell clones expanding and contracting after mild COVID-19 in a couple of donors. Two young, previously healthy adult volunteers, one female and one male, were included in the cohort. The study at large found these results: Balanced CD4/CD8 phenotypes were observed for clones contracting from day 15 to 85, whereas a bias towards CD4+ was observed for a second wave of clones expanding from day 15 to 37. Some responding clones were detected in pre-infection memory, which suggested that pre-existing cross-reactive memory T cells had joined the SARS-CoV-2 response. Whether the second-wave clones peaking on day 37 were SARS-CoV-2 specific was not confirmed. Contracting CD4+ clones were located mainly in the CM and EM memory subsets, whereas CD8+ clones were found to be enriched in EMRA. The study included only a couple of mild cases, and larger cohorts that include severe cases with pre-infection samples were judged to be necessary.

The instrument given in TCRdb is Illumina NovaSeq 6000. TCRalpha and TCRbeta cDNA libraries were constructed by 5'RACE with constant-segment primers, with sample barcodes and unique molecular identifiers being introduced. RNA was extracted from every sample with Trizol reagent. Libraries were amplified in two PCR steps, with a second sample barcode and Illumina TruSeq adapters added in the second step. Sequencing of the libraries was done on an Illumina NovaSeq, producing 2 x 150 bp paired-end reads. The paper's data handling went like this. Demultiplexing of reads and collapsing into UMI-guided consensus sequences were performed with migec v1.2.7. Using mixcr v2.1.11, UMI consensuses were aligned to TRA and TRB V and J templates and then assembled into clonotypes. A clonotype was counted as expanded or contracted only when both edgeR and NoisET called the clonotype significant, with the noise models trained on biological replicates. For edgeR calls, the thresholds were a false discovery rate-adjusted p below 0.01 and a log2 fold-change of 1. As an exploratory analysis of dynamics, PCA with hierarchical clustering was applied to max-normalized trajectories of the 1000 most abundant clonotypes. Separately sequenced CD4+ and CD8+ repertoires were used to assign a CD4 or CD8 phenotype to each responding clone. The public reads were run again by TCRdb, first through fastp at Q25 and then through MiXCR, and only productive beta chains were kept. Each CDR3 protein appears once, grouped with its most common genes and DNA. It is TCRdb's table, rather than the study itself, that gives the V and J calls and clone size. The sample table holds some 300,000 distinct CDR3 sequences, of which about 20% were seen once. The ten largest clonotypes hold approximately 22% of the sample.

Ficoll-Paque density gradient centrifugation was the method used to isolate PBMCs. The source is a man younger than 35 who had mild COVID-19 (a few samples of this study predate the infection). The sample titles of this study are shuffled in the database, so cell type and time point are left out; the donor was told from shared clones. The specimen was PBMCs or a T cell subset sorted from them (not recorded which).

The base sequence is TGCAGTGCTAGAGATATTGGGGGGGAGACCCAGTACTTC. Its translation reads: CSARDIGGETQYF. This chain is built from TRBV20-1 and TRBJ2-5; TRBD2 might be the D gene, on 6 matching bases. Trimming costs V 0 bases and J 5 bases, and their ends lie 10 bases apart. Measured from the cysteine to the phenylalanine, the CDR3 is 13 residues long. The DNA shown is the 39-base CDR3, in frame from base 1. CDR1 and CDR2 are read off the germline V gene (reference sequence) as DFQATT and SNEGSKA.